The 25 T cell receptor beta chains below were found in one sample sequenced in a study of PD-1 blockade in mismatch repair-deficient tumors. Repertoires were generated with immunoSEQ multiplex PCR, while TCRdb's copy carries only in-frame clones and drops some. The profile shows some 130,000 clones, 85% to 90% of them singletons. Sample: peripheral blood, taken just under 74 weeks after starting pembrolizumab. The receptor set was obtained from an adult with mismatch repair-deficient cancer.

The rearrangement links TRBV7-6 to TRBJ2-1; D is possibly TRBD1 (6 bases). Looked up from germline, CDR1 is SGHVS and CDR2 is FNYEAQ. The V and J ends lost 5 bases and 8 bases respectively, with 19 bases between them. The CDR3 extends over 15 amino acids. The DNA for the CDR3 is TGTGCCAGCAGCGCCCGGACAGTTGGTTACGATGAGCAGTTCTTC. Protein: CASSARTVGYDEQFF. Combining the CDR3 with reference TRBV7-6 and TRBJ2-1 gives the whole variable domain GAGVSQSPRYKVTKRGQDVALRCDPISGHVSLYWYRQALGQGPEFLTYFNYEAQQDKSGLPNDRFSAERPEGSISTLTIQRTEQRDSAMYRCASSARTVGYDEQFFGPGTRLTVL.

In this sample, this clone turned up once. The rearrangement joins TRBV2 to TRBJ2-5; 10 bases map to TRBD1. The CDR3 extends over 17 amino acids. Germline lookup yields CDR1 SNHLY and CDR2 FYNNEI. The V segment lost 5 bases and the J segment 3 bases; nucleotides outside the gene matches: 12. CDR3 sequence reads: CASSRTGTGVGEETQYF. The CDR3 DNA is TGTGCCAGCAGTAGAACCGGGACAGGGGTCGGGGAAGAGACCCAGTACTTC.

CDR3: CASSFYGTGNEQFF. The CDR3, as DNA: TGTGCCAGCAGTTTTTACGGGACAGGGAACGAGCAGTTCTTC. The chain carries TRBV6-5 and TRBJ2-1; TRBD1 aligns across 9 bases. Trimming at V came to 4 bases and at J to 10 bases, leaving 8 bases not matched to a gene. CDR3 length: 14 residues. Germline CDR1 MNHEY, CDR2 SVGAGI.

J is TRBJ2-2 and V is TRBV4-1, with D possibly being TRBD1 (6 bases). CDR1 is MGHRA and CDR2 is YSYEKL in the germline V gene. Trimming took off 0 bases at V and 1 base at J, with 9 bases between the two ends. The CDR3 sequence is 16 residues long. The CDR3 spells CASSQEPGQNTGELFF. CDR3 nucleotides: TGCGCCAGCAGCCAAGAACCGGGACAGAACACCGGGGAGCTGTTTTTT.

The J gene is TRBJ2-7, the V gene TRBV30; D call uncertain. This CDR3 is 12 amino acids long. V was pared by 3 bases and J by 3 bases, with 9 bases between. Germline CDR1 reads GTSNPN; CDR2 reads SVGIG (reference sequence). The CDR3 bases are TGTGCCTGGAGAGGCGACGGCTACGAGCAGTACTTC. It encodes CAWRGDGYEQYF.

This sequence joins TRBV27 and TRBJ2-5; 11 bases are shared with TRBD2. The CDR3 covers 16 residues. The germline gives CDR1 MNHEY, CDR2 SMNVEV (reference sequence). With 2 bases clipped from V and 3 bases from J, the junction kept 5 bases outside the gene matches. The CDR3 DNA sequence: TGTGCCAGCAGTTTAGCCGGGGGACTAGCGGAAGAGACCCAGTACTTC. Its protein product is CASSLAGGLAEETQYF.

This clone was recorded once. The chain employs TRBV7-6 and TRBJ2-3; the match to TRBD2 covers 10 bases. With 5 bases clipped from V and 5 bases from J, the junction kept 10 bases outside the gene matches. The CDR3 sequence is 16 residues long. CDR1 and CDR2 (germline): SGHVS, FNYEAQ. The CDR3 DNA follows: TGTGCCAGCAGCCGGGGTCCTAGCGGGAGAAGAGATACGCAGTATTTT. It yields the protein CASSRGPSGRRDTQYF.

The CDR3, as DNA: TGCGCCAGCGGCTGGACTAGCGGGAACACCGGGGAGCTGTTTTTT. This sequence encodes CASGWTSGNTGELFF. This chain connects TRBV5-1 to TRBJ2-2; 10 nucleotides agree with TRBD2. In germline, CDR1 is SGHRS, CDR2 YFSETQ. The CDR3 has 15 amino acids. The ends lost 7 bases at V and 1 base at J; junction bases unmatched: 4.

J is TRBJ1-1 and V is TRBV25-1; a weak D match, TRBD1 (5 bases). Germline V lookup: CDR1 MGHDK, CDR2 SYGVNS. Trimming removed 4 bases from V and 7 bases from J, with 13 bases in between. The CDR3 runs 13 residues. CDR3 protein: CASSGGGSVEAFF. CDR3 DNA sequence: TGTGCCAGCAGTGGGGGCGGTTCGGTTGAAGCTTTCTTT.

This clone was recorded once. The gene calls are TRBV7-3 and TRBJ2-5, with D tentatively TRBD1 or TRBD2 (7 bases each). V lost 5 bases and J lost 2, with 12 bases in between. The CDR3 spans 14 residues. Germline CDR1 SGHTA, CDR2 FQGTGA. The CDR3 DNA reads as TGTGCCAGCAGCCCTCAGGGGGGGCAAGAGACCCAGTACTTC. It translates to CASSPQGGQETQYF.

The rearrangement uses TRBV7-9 and TRBJ2-2; D ambiguous. V lost 3 bases, J lost 6 bases, and 8 bases lay in between. Germline V lookup: CDR1 SEHNR, CDR2 FQNEAQ (reference sequence). The CDR3 is 13 residues long. The CDR3, as DNA: TGTGCCAGCAGCTTCTCCGGAGCCGGGGAGCTGTTTTTT. Its protein is CASSFSGAGELFF.

V is TRBV6-1 and J is TRBJ2-7; D perhaps matches TRBD2 (6 bases). Germline assignment: CDR1 MNHNS and CDR2 SASEGT. The CDR3 is 13 residues long. V gave up 3 bases and J gave up 5 bases, with 11 bases separating them. CDR3 nucleotide sequence: TGTGCCAGCAGTGAGCGGGATCCCCACGAGCAGTACTTC. It translates to CASSERDPHEQYF.

CDR3: CASSEWGDSNQPQHF. The CDR3 bases are TGTGCCAGCAGTGAGTGGGGAGATAGCAATCAGCCCCAGCATTTT. The chain links TRBV6-4 to TRBJ1-5; D is ambiguous. Germline V lookup: CDR1 MRHNA, CDR2 SNTAGT. CDR3 length equals 15 residues. V dropped 3 bases and J dropped 0 bases, with 9 bases sitting between them.

The chain uses TRBV4-1 and TRBJ2-1; D gene unclear. This CDR3 is built from 11 residues. The V gene lost 1 base and the J gene lost 10 bases, with 5 bases spanning the gap. Germline loops: CDR1 MGHRA, CDR2 YSYEKL. The CDR3 DNA is TGCGCCAGCAGCCAAGTAGGGGAGCAGTTCTTC. As protein: CASSQVGEQFF.

V gene TRBV11-2 combines with J gene TRBJ2-1; 9 bases fit TRBD2. Germline CDR1 SGHAT, CDR2 FQNNGV. Trimming removed 5 bases from V and 10 bases from J; junction bases left unmatched: 18. The CDR3 sequence is 17 residues long. The CDR3 DNA follows: TGTGCCAGCAGCCCACCCCCCTGGCGGGAGGGGTTTGGGGAGCAGTTCTTC. Protein product: CASSPPPWREGFGEQFF.

The chain is built from TRBV19 and TRBJ2-2, with 9 bases fitting TRBD1. This CDR3 has 13 residues. After removal of 10 bases from V and 5 bases from J, the junction contained 5 bases not matched to a gene. Germline V gene data show CDR1 as LNHDA and CDR2 as SQIVND (reference sequence). DNA for the CDR3: TGTGCCACTACAGGGGGCGGAACCGGGGAGCTGTTTTTT. Encoded protein: CATTGGGTGELFF.

The J gene is TRBJ1-3, the V gene TRBV6-1, with D tentatively TRBD1 (5 bases). V was clipped by 2 bases and J by 0 bases, with 11 bases between them. From germline, CDR1 is MNHNS and CDR2 SASEGT. There are 16 residues in the CDR3. This chain's CDR3 is CASSENMGGSGNTIYF. The DNA of the CDR3 is TGTGCCAGCAGTGAAAATATGGGGGGCTCTGGAAACACCATATATTTT.

This clone is labeled as medium-sized. V and J are TRBV14 and TRBJ2-3; tentatively, D is TRBD2 (5 bases). From germline, CDR1 is SGHDN and CDR2 FVKESK. There are 14 residues in the CDR3. The V end lost 0 bases, the J end lost 8 bases, and 12 bases lay between the germline ends. Written as DNA, the CDR3 is TGTGCCAGCAGCCAAGATCTCGGGGTCGGTACGCAGTATTTT. The encoded protein is CASSQDLGVGTQYF.

The chain recombines TRBV4-1 with TRBJ1-3; D perhaps matches TRBD1 (5 bases). Germline loops: CDR1 MGHRA, CDR2 YSYEKL. This CDR3 contains 15 residues. V lost 5 bases to trimming and J lost 7 bases, with 18 bases between them. The CDR3: CASSTQGGNRNTIYF. The CDR3 coding sequence is TGCGCCAGCAGCACTCAGGGAGGAAATAGGAACACCATATATTTT.

This sequence joins TRBV19 and TRBJ2-1; D uncertain. The V and J ends lost 4 bases and 0 bases respectively, with 16 bases between them. The CDR3 has 17 residues. Germline V gene lookup returns CDR1 LNHDA and CDR2 SQIVND (reference sequence). CDR3 protein: CASSTYGAISSYNEQFF. The CDR3 nucleotides are TGTGCCAGTAGTACCTATGGAGCCATCAGCTCCTACAATGAGCAGTTCTTC.

This clone has more than one count but fewer than ten. The V gene is TRBV19, the J gene TRBJ2-7, with 13 bases lining up with TRBD2. The CDR3 sequence is 15 residues long. The germline V gene encodes CDR1 LNHDA and CDR2 SQIVND (reference sequence). The J segment lost 6 bases and the V segment lost 4 bases, leaving 6 bases of the junction unmatched. CDR3 DNA sequence: TGTGCCAGTAGTACGACGGGACTAGCGGGACTCGAGCAGTACTTC. The encoded protein is CASSTTGLAGLEQYF.

The J gene is TRBJ2-7, the V gene TRBV7-8; D is unresolved. V was shortened by 1 base and J by 2 bases, with 12 bases between the two germline ends. Looked up from germline, CDR1 is SGHVS and CDR2 is FQNEAQ. The CDR3 runs 15 residues. The CDR3 sequence is CASSLGGYQTYEQYF. CDR3 nucleotides: TGTGCCAGCAGCTTAGGTGGCTACCAAACCTACGAGCAGTACTTC.

This clone turned up a few times. The gene calls are TRBV2 and TRBJ2-7; D not certain. The length of the CDR3 is 12 residues. Trimming removed 2 bases from V and 3 bases from J, with 5 bases in between. Germline values: CDR1 SNHLY, CDR2 FYNNEI. This CDR3 reads CASSERLYEQYF. The CDR3 region has the DNA TGTGCCAGCAGTGAAAGGCTCTACGAGCAGTACTTC.

The chain links TRBV29-1 to TRBJ1-1; 7 bases map to TRBD1. The CDR3 has 14 residues. J gave up 1 base and V 3 bases, and 5 bases lay outside the gene matches. Germline lookup yields CDR1 SQVTM and CDR2 ANQGSEA. As DNA, the CDR3 is TGCAGCGTTGATGCCCGGGACAGGAACACTGAAGCTTTCTTT. Protein product: CSVDARDRNTEAFF.

For the CDR3, the DNA is TGCGCCAGCAGCGGGGGGCGGACAGATACGCAGTATTTT. Translating gives CASSGGRTDTQYF. The chain links TRBV4-3 to TRBJ2-3; D tentatively reads TRBD1 or TRBD2 (6 bases each). Germline V gives CDR1 LGHNA, CDR2 YSLEER. This CDR3 comprises 13 residues. V was clipped by 5 bases and J by 3 bases, with 9 bases between them.